This T cell receptor beta chain was profiled in a study of blood T cell repertoires in COVID-19. Study in general: There were acute and convalescent COVID-19 samples, and they came from the United States, Italy and Spain. T cells, B-cell-depleted T cells, or PBMCs supplied cDNA or gDNA.

Participant-given clinical history determined each cohort assignment. Per the original methods: Amplified reference gene primers provided the basis for estimating nucleated cell counts. Repertoires were generated with immunoSEQ multiplex PCR, while TCRdb's copy carries only in-frame clones and drops some. Clone size and V and J calls were adopted from that table, with D and trimming inferred from the DNA. The sample carries about 270,000 clones, approximately 90% recorded once. The CDR3 is 12 amino acids. Germline CDR1 KGHDR, CDR2 SFDVKD. V dropped 3 bases and J dropped 4 bases, with 4 bases sitting between them. The sample holds one count of this clone.

The V gene is TRBV24-1, the J gene TRBJ2-3; D remains ambiguous. This clonotype was obtained from a woman in her thirties with acute COVID-19. Material for sequencing was PBMCs or T cells enriched from blood (not recorded which). The CDR3 DNA follows: TGTGCCACCAGTGATCCGGCAGATACGCAGTATTTT. Protein product: CATSDPADTQYF.